This TCR beta chain was documented in a study of blood T cell repertoires in COVID-19. Background on the study: The study drew acute and convalescent COVID-19 samples from the United States, Italy and Spain. Sources were T cells, B-cell-depleted T cells, or PBMCs; the material itself was cDNA or gDNA.

V was clipped by 10 bases and J by 4 bases, with 17 bases between them. This CDR3 has 14 amino acids. Germline CDR1 is LNHDA and CDR2 is SQIVND (reference sequence). The data were produced by immunoSEQ multiplex PCR, yet TCRdb's version contains in-frame clones alone and is incomplete. The sample records under 450,000 clones, less than 90% being singletons. The chain carries TRBV19 and TRBJ1-3, with no clear D. The TCR originated in a woman in her thirties who had recovered from COVID-19. Sequenced material: PBMCs or T cells enriched from blood (not recorded which). The chain's CDR3 is CATTVTGTGNTIYF. The CDR3, as DNA: TGTGCCACCACCGTGACGGGTACCGGAAACACCATATATTTT.